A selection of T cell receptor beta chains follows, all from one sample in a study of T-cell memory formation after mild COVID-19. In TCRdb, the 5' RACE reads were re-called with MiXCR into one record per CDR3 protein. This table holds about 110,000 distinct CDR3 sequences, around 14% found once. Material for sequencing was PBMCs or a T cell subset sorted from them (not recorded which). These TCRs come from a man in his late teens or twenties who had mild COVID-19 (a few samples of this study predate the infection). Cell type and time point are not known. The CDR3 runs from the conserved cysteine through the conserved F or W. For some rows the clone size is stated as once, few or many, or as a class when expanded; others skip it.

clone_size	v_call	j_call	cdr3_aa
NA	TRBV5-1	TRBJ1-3	CASSPGGNSGNTIYF
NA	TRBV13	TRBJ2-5	CASSPPRGRETQYF
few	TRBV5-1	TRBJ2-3	CASSLEDSTDTQYF
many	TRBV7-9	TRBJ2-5	CASSTAGGRETQYF
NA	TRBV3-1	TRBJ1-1	CASSQPTGTRNTEAFF
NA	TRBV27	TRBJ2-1	CASSFSGATEQFF
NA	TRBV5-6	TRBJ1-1	CASSLTAATEAFF
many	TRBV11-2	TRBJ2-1	CASSSLPAGGNEQFF
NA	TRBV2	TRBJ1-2	CASNPTSYGYTF
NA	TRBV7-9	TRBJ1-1	CASSSPDLREAFF
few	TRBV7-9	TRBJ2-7	CASSPRAGTAIYEQYF
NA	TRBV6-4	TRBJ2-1	CASSEDGAEPYNEQFF
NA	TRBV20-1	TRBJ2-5	CSAREQGFRETQYF
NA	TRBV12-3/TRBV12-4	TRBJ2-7	CASSTSGLPSYEQYF
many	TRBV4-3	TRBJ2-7	CASSQELAGYYEQYF
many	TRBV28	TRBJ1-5	CAIDRVSGQPQHF
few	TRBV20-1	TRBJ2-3	CSARGVGQGLDTQYF
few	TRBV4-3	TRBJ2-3	CASSQEWVAGVTDTQYF
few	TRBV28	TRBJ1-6	CASRRDTGDSPLHF
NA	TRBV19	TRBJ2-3	CASSIFSGEDTQYF
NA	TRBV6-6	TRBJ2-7	CASSSTGGYEQYF
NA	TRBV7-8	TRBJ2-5	CASSSPRASGGALTETQYF
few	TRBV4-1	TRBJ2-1	CASSQEGPGRDEQFF
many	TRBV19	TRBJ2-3	CASSLSTDTQYF
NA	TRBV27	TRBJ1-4	CASSLSSAGGYATNEKLFF
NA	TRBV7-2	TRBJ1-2	CASSLVGGVDYGYTF
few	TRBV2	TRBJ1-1	CASRDTGWRYDTEAFF
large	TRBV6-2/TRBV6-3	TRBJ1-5	CASSAGAGNQPQHF
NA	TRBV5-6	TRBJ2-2	CASSLVAGMTGELFF
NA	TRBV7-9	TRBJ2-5	CASSRGTKETQYF
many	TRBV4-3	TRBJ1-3	CASSQDRTVSGNTIYF
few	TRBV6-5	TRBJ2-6	CASSYLPPGANVLTF
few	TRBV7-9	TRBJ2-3	CASSWSGGATDTQYF
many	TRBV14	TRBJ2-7	CASSQGTGYEQYF
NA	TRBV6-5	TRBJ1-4	CASSSDRAGSKLFF
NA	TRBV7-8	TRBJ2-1	CASSLVQGISYNEQFF
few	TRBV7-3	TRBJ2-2	CASSLTFTGNTGELFF
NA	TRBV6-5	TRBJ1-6	CASGGGSGSPLHF
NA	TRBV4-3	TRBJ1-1	CASSQGAGRYEAFF
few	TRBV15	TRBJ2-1	CATRTASSYNEQFF
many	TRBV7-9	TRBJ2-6	CASSLVPSGANVLTF
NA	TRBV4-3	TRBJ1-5	CASSQDRVRGQPQHF
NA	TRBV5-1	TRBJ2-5	CASSLTPGAGETQYF
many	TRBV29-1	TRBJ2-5	CSVEGTPELGETQYF
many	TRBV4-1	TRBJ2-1	CASSQPRDRGGNEQFF
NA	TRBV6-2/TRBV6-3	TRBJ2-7	CASTGGPEQYF
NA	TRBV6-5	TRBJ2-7	CASSYDRGYEQYF
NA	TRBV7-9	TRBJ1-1	CASSIDRAEAFF
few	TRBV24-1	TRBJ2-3	CATTDSSGGIRTPQYF
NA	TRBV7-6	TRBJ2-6	CASTRGDRPGANVLTF
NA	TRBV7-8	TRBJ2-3	CASSSPAGTGTTDTQYF
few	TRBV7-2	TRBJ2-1	CASSYASGVNNEQFF
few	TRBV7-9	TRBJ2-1	CASSRTGGGNEQFF